Here is one T cell receptor (beta chain) with its context. What antigen it recognizes has not been identified. Within one base of it there is no much larger clone, and no base qualities were kept. RNA was extracted using the RNeasy kit, and roughly 0.5 to 1 microgram was reverse transcribed with random hexamers. TCR beta CDR3 regions were amplified with the immunoSEQ multiplex PCR assay covering 54 Vbeta and 13 Jbeta segments. PCR amplification bias was corrected using a synthetic template baseline for primer optimization and computational correction. In the original analysis: Reads were assigned to V, D and J genes according to IMGT and analyzed in immunoSEQ Analyzer, with only productive sequences retained. Clonality was calculated as one minus the Shannon entropy normalized by log2 of the number of productive unique sequences. For each patient and control, public and private clones were evaluated among the 100 most prevalent clones. A clone was defined as Susac-specific if it was absent from the healthy and MS cohorts, from some 980 published viral clones and from other ImmuneACCESS disease sequences. The public reads were reprocessed in TCRdb via fastp at Q25 and MiXCR, keeping in-frame beta chains. When rows share a CDR3 protein, they turn into one entry using the most common DNA and genes. V and J calls and clone size were set by TCRdb, not the authors. This sample has 150,000 to 200,000 distinct CDR3 sequences in its table, and around 95% of those were observed once. The ten top clones hold 0.093% of the sample.

This sample was taken from a study of CD8 T cells in Susac syndrome (dated by TCRdb to the late 2010s). About the study as a whole: Repertoire sequencing was used to test whether CD8+ T cell activation and differentiation in Susac syndrome was antigen driven.

High-throughput TCR beta sequencing profiled peripheral blood CD8+ and CD4+ T cells from healthy donors, Susac syndrome patients and multiple sclerosis patients. Treatment-naive patients with stable or active relapsing-remitting disease fulfilling revised McDonald criteria were used as multiple sclerosis controls. CD8+ TEMRA cells were enriched by FACS, while bulk CD8+ and CD4+ T cells were purified by magnetic negative isolation. Blood was drawn into EDTA tubes, processed within 24 hours, and PBMCs were isolated by density gradient centrifugation. PBMCs destined for TCR sequencing were cryopreserved in liquid nitrogen and later thawed in a 37 °C water bath. The sorted or isolated CD4+, CD8+ and CD8+ TEMRA cells had a purity of 90% or higher. Here is what the overall study found, with its caveats: The number of individuals in the TCR sequencing and HLA analysis was recognized as being relatively small.

The clonotype comes from a human donor with multiple sclerosis. The source material was CD4+ T cells from PBMCs.

The CDR3 protein is CASSQDKWYQETQYF. DNA sequence: TGCGCCAGCAGCCAAGATAAGTGGTACCAAGAGACCCAGTACTTC. This chain is built from TRBV4-3 and TRBJ2-5, with the D gene not clear enough to name. V is pared back by 0 bases and J by 0 bases, with 8 bases lying between the germline termini. The germline V gene provides CDR1 LGHNA and CDR2 YSLEER. Including the terminal cysteine and phenylalanine, the CDR3 comprises 15 residues. The retained sequence is limited to the CDR3, 45 bases, with the frame set at the first base.